This T cell receptor (beta chain) was captured in a study of blood T cell repertoires in COVID-19. Here immunoSEQ multiplex PCR was the method, and the copy in TCRdb shows in-frame clones only, minus some. The sample records around 65,000 clones, 75% to 90% being singletons. The CDR3 is 20 residues long. V dropped 0 bases and J dropped 0; count of bases not matched to a gene: 13. Germline V lookup: CDR1 SGHRS, CDR2 YFSETQ. Sequencing used peripheral blood. V is TRBV5-1 and J is TRBJ1-5; TRBD1 agrees at 9 bases. This TCR came from a human donor in a cohort sampled during active COVID-19. The CDR3: CASSLGETGTGTYSNQPQHF. DNA for the CDR3: TGCGCCAGCAGCTTGGGGGAAACTGGGACAGGGACGTATAGCAATCAGCCCCAGCATTTT.